This T cell receptor beta chain comes out of a study of immune reconstitution after stem cell transplant in scleroderma. By share of the sample, this clonotype is large. One entry per CDR3 protein, called by TCRdb with MiXCR from the RT-PCR reads. The table includes approximately 2,600 distinct CDR3 sequences, approximately 11% detected once. Germline lookup yields CDR1 DFQATT and CDR2 SNEGSKA (reference sequence). The CDR3 loop spans 15 amino acids. Trimming cost V 0 bases and J 2 bases; bases outside gene matches: 5. The TCR comes from a female donor with systemic sclerosis. The biological material was taken before or after autologous hematopoietic stem cell transplantation (not recorded which). V and J are TRBV20-1 and TRBJ2-3; 7 nucleotides align to TRBD1. This CDR3 reads CSARDRRGPTDTQYF. The CDR3 region has the DNA TGCAGTGCTAGAGATCGTAGGGGGCCCACAGATACGCAGTATTTT.